A single sample gave rise to the 2 T cell receptor beta chains below, sequenced in a study of blood T cell repertoires in COVID-19. Clones were read by immunoSEQ multiplex PCR, and TCRdb kept only the in-frame ones, dropping some. The data hold about 140,000 clones, with roughly 88% observed a single time. Sequenced material: peripheral blood. These TCRs come from a man aged 55 to 69 with active or convalescent COVID-19.

This chain joins TRBV4-3 and TRBJ2-5; 7 bases align to TRBD2. CDR1 LGHNA and CDR2 YSLEER come from the germline V gene. Trimming cost V 0 bases and J 2 bases; bases outside gene matches: 6. This CDR3 is built from 16 residues. CDR3 bases: TGCGCCAGCAGCCAAGAGACCGTACTAGCGCAAGAGACCCAGTACTTC. This sequence encodes CASSQETVLAQETQYF.

The chain couples TRBV6-5 to TRBJ2-7, with 7 bases fitting TRBD1. Germline CDR1 MNHEY, CDR2 SVGAGI. The CDR3 sequence is 14 residues long. The V and J ends lost 1 base and 3 bases, in that order; junction bases with no gene match: 3. The CDR3 nucleotides are TGTGCCAGCAGTTACTTGACAGGGAGCTACGAGCAGTACTTC. It encodes CASSYLTGSYEQYF.